This record concerns one TCR beta chain sequence. The sample belongs to a study of regulatory T cells in long-lasting Graves disease. The CDR3 covers 16 residues. Deletions cut 4 bases from V and 3 bases from J, with 15 bases between. CDR1 and CDR2 (germline): KGHDR, SFDVKD. Arm-PCR with iRepertoire HTBI primers amplified the CDR3 regions for these TCR beta libraries. Each CDR3 protein is one row after TCRdb ran MiXCR on the multiplex PCR reads. Here the sample spans 550,000 to 700,000 distinct CDR3 sequences, 15% to 20% being singletons. Specified time point: newly diagnosed GD, antithyroid drugs for less than 3 months. RNA from PBMCs was the source of the TCR library. This sample also appeared in a second study, on T cells in Graves' hyperthyroidism and ophthalmopathy.

This chain uses TRBV24-1 with TRBJ1-3; D gene unclear. The sample in question was peripheral blood mononuclear cells (PBMCs), obtained at new diagnosis, from a patient treated with antithyroid drugs. This TCR came from a man between 18 and 29 years old with Graves disease. CDR3 DNA sequence: TGTGCCACCAGTGAGGTACCGGGAAGACTTGGAAACACCATATATTTT. Translation: CATSEVPGRLGNTIYF.